This T cell receptor beta chain was profiled in a study of cytomegalovirus exposure and HLA in healthy donors (dated by TCRdb to 2015 to 2018). Concerning the study at large: The approximately 710 repertoires of the first cohort and the 120 validation repertoires were produced on the same platform, according to a later analysis. The study combined high-throughput TCR immunosequencing, statistical association of individual TCRs with disease status, and machine learning to predict cytomegalovirus infection status. A separate validation cohort of about 110 different subjects was used in addition to the 666-subject first cohort. The aim of the study was to test whether cataloging public T cell receptors could identify signatures of past pathogen exposure. Overall results and qualifications from the work: Across donors, most TCR sequences were observed very rarely, whereas some public TCRs were present in many individuals. Subsequent analysis determined that TCRs grouped into clusters in the first cohort also showed a tendency toward co-occurrence across the 90 to 150 validation repertoires, and 94% of cluster scores exceeded 0. The study listed approximately 160 TCR beta chains as associated with cytomegalovirus. According to the authors, the approach could potentially be generalized to other disease states and immunological phenotypes. A later analysis had no HLA typing for the validation cohort, so co-occurrence there was scored across all 130 or so repertoires. In both the original and validation cohorts, the classifier was reported to diagnose cytomegalovirus status with high specificity and sensitivity. In vitro tests confirmed that three of the cytomegalovirus-associated TCR beta chains recognize cytomegalovirus antigens.

To note about this clone: The specificity of this receptor is unknown. No much larger clonotype is one base removed from it; base qualities were not supplied.

The receptor library was made with the immunoSEQ multiplex PCR assay. The paper's data handling went like this. To diagnose cytomegalovirus status from the catalog of TCR beta chain sequences, a statistical classification framework was built. What TCRdb holds here is the immuneACCESS table cut down to in-frame rearrangements. Part of the clones is not present; checked against another copy, under half of the missing clones reflect an unresolved V gene, and the others are unexplained. That table supplies the V and J calls and clone size; D and trimming were determined from the DNA. The sample has 250,000 to 400,000 clones on record, 88% of them singletons. Approximately 0.96% of the sample is taken by the ten largest. Counted from cysteine to phenylalanine, this CDR3 has 18 amino acids. The entry retains the CDR3 DNA only, 54 bases that are in frame from base 1. At the junction V is shortened by 5 bases and J by 2 bases, with 23 bases in between. CDR1 and CDR2, per the germline V gene, are SGHRS and YFSETQ.

The donors belonged to the validation cohort of about 120 subjects, which was separate from the approximately 700-subject first cohort. The receptor's source is a man aged 25 to 40 in good health and CMV-seronegative. The sequence links TRBV5-1 to TRBJ2-1; possibly the D gene is TRBD2, per 6 matching bases. The sample comprised PBMCs. The nucleotide sequence reads as follows: TGCGCCAGCAGTTCCACAACAAGCTCGACTAGTGCCTACAATGAGCAGTTCTTC. Its protein reads: CASSSTTSSTSAYNEQFF.